One T cell receptor (beta chain) is described in this entry. Its antigen is not identified. The planned depth of sequencing spanned 1 in 200,000 to 1 in 1 million T cells. Only in-frame clones appear in the TCRdb table, and some are missing; sequencing was by immunoSEQ multiplex PCR. The top ten clones hold roughly 2% of a sample with some 130,000 clones, 70% to 90% of them seen once. The record originates from a study of cytotoxic CD8 clonotypes in ibrutinib-treated CLL. Study overall: Per sample, productive templates averaged about 240,000 and productive rearrangements averaged roughly 91,000. General observations from the study: Among the clonotypes, public ones were uncommon and contracted or held stable on treatment. Sampling schedules were unmatched across sustained-remission and progressing patients.

The germline CDR1 and CDR2 sequences are SNHLY and FYNNEI. The V end was cut by 11 bases, the J end by 1 base, with 15 bases between. CDR3 length equals 14 residues. The gene calls are TRBV2 and TRBJ1-5; no definite D call. This TCR derives from a human donor with chronic lymphocytic leukemia. The input for sequencing was PBMCs, taken after 24 months of ibrutinib treatment. The CDR3 sequence: CARWAFYSNQPQHF. The CDR3 DNA reads TGTGCCCGGTGGGCCTTTTACAGCAATCAGCCCCAGCATTTT.